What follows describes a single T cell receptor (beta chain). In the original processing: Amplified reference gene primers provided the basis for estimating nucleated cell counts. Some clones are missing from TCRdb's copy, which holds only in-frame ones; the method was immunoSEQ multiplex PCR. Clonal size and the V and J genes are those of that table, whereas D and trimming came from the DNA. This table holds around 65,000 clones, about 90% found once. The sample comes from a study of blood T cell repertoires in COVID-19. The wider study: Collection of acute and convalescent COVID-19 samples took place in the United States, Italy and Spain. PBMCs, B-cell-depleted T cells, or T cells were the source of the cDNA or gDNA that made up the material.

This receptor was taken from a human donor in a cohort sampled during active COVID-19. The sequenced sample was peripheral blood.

The CDR3 nucleotides read TGTGCCAGCAGCTTTACAGGGGTGGATACGCAGTATTTT. Residues: CASSFTGVDTQYF. This chain connects TRBV5-8 to TRBJ2-3; TRBD1 matches 7 bases. The CDR3 runs 13 residues. V was pared by 2 bases and J by 6 bases, with 3 bases of the junction left unmatched. Per the germline V gene, CDR1 is SGHTS and CDR2 is YDEGEE.